These 18 T cell receptor beta chains came from one sample sequenced in a study of cytomegalovirus exposure and HLA in healthy donors. In the PCR, 60 Vbeta and 13 Jbeta primers were used. The assay was immunoSEQ multiplex PCR, and TCRdb's table has in-frame clones only and misses some. The sample lists about 120,000 clones, 65% to 85% seen once, with 0.24% in the top ten. The sequenced sample was PBMCs. The receptors come from a man between 45 and 60 years old in good health and CMV-seronegative.

The chain joins TRBV2 to TRBJ2-1; possible D gene TRBD1, 5 bases. Trimming cost V 7 bases and J 9 bases, with 25 bases left between them. Germline CDR1 is SNHLY and CDR2 is FYNNEI. The length of the CDR3 is 16 residues. The CDR3 DNA reads TGTGCCAGCACCCCAGTCCCCGGTTTAAAGGGGTTTGAGCAGTTCTTC. This codes for CASTPVPGLKGFEQFF.

This rearrangement joins TRBV4-3 to TRBJ2-7; maybe TRBD1 (5 bases). The CDR3 runs 15 residues. With 1 base removed from V and 2 bases from J, the gap between germline ends came to 12 bases. Per germline, CDR1 LGHNA and CDR2 YSLEER. The DNA for the CDR3 is TGCGCCAGCAGCCAAGTATGGGGCACTACCTACGAGCAGTACTTC. This translates into CASSQVWGTTYEQYF.

A few counts support this clone. The rearrangement uses TRBV5-6 and TRBJ2-7; D is undetermined. Trimming took off 3 bases at V and 5 bases at J, with 18 bases between the two ends. CDR1 is SGHDT and CDR2 is YYEEEE in the germline V gene. This CDR3 comprises 15 residues. CDR3 sequence reads: CASSSPTPASDEQYF. The CDR3 region has the DNA TGTGCCAGCAGCTCCCCGACTCCAGCGAGCGACGAGCAGTACTTC.

The chain combines TRBV6-5 with TRBJ1-2; no definite D call. Germline V lookup: CDR1 MNHEY, CDR2 SVGAGI. Trimming took 6 bases from V and 2 from J, leaving 7 bases between them. The CDR3 covers 12 residues. The CDR3 nucleotides are TGTGCCAGCAGACCCCAGAACTATGGCTACACCTTC. Translated, it gives CASRPQNYGYTF.

The chain couples TRBV5-1 to TRBJ2-5, with 7 bases aligning to TRBD1. After removal of 2 bases from V and 4 bases from J, the junction contained 8 bases not matched to a gene. Germline CDR1 and CDR2: SGHRS and YFSETQ. The CDR3 covers 15 residues. This CDR3 is CASSFTGVVRETQYF. The CDR3 nucleotides read TGCGCCAGCAGCTTTACAGGGGTGGTTAGAGAGACCCAGTACTTC.

The chain has TRBV27 and TRBJ2-5; tentative D call: TRBD2 (5 bases). This CDR3 has 14 residues. Germline-derived CDR1 and CDR2 are MNHEY and SMNVEV (reference sequence). Trimming shortened V by 6 bases and J by 7 bases, and 18 bases separated the two germline ends. The CDR3 bases are TGTGCCAGCAGCATTGGTCACCCCGGAGGGACCCAGTACTTC. Its translation is CASSIGHPGGTQYF.

The V and J genes are TRBV7-2 and TRBJ1-1, with no clear D. The CDR3 extends over 15 amino acids. Germline values: CDR1 SGHTA, CDR2 FQGNSA. V lost 1 base, J lost 5 bases, and 14 bases lay in between. CDR3 sequence reads: CASSLEVAFLTEAFF. CDR3 coding DNA: TGTGCCAGCAGCTTAGAAGTGGCTTTTTTGACTGAAGCTTTCTTT.

V is TRBV2 and J is TRBJ1-1; D call uncertain. With 4 bases removed from V and 0 bases from J, the gap between germline ends came to 9 bases. This CDR3 has 14 residues. Germline V gene sequence: CDR1 SNHLY, CDR2 FYNNEI. As DNA, the CDR3 is TGTGCCAGCAGTGGAGAGATCATGAACACTGAAGCTTTCTTT. It yields the protein CASSGEIMNTEAFF.

This CDR3 is CSVRAGGPDTQYF. As DNA, the CDR3 is TGCAGCGTTAGAGCGGGAGGGCCAGATACGCAGTATTTT. The rearrangement uses TRBV29-1 and TRBJ2-3, with TRBD2 matching over 10 bases. The germline V gene encodes CDR1 SQVTM and CDR2 ANQGSEA. V lost 5 bases, J lost 4 bases, and 3 bases stayed unmatched. This CDR3 is built from 13 residues.

The table lists this clone with a count of one. The gene calls are TRBV25-1 and TRBJ2-2; 10 bases map to TRBD1. Losses at the gene ends were 3 bases for V and 6 bases for J; bases not matched to a gene: 4. CDR3 length: 15 amino acids. The V gene's germline CDR1 is MGHDK and CDR2 SYGVNS. As DNA, the CDR3 is TGTGCCAGCAGTGATCGGGACAGGGGAGCCGGGGAGCTGTTTTTT. This gives the protein CASSDRDRGAGELFF.

The chain carries TRBV5-1 and TRBJ2-7, with 9 nucleotides matching TRBD1. Germline lookup yields CDR1 SGHRS and CDR2 YFSETQ. The junction had 5 bases not matched to a gene; V was cut back by 4 bases and J by 0 bases. The CDR3 length is 15 residues. This chain's CDR3 is CASSPGTGFSYEQYF. CDR3 coding DNA: TGCGCCAGCAGCCCGGGGACAGGGTTCTCCTACGAGCAGTACTTC.

This clone was detected a few times. This rearrangement joins TRBV28 to TRBJ2-1; D remains unclear. CDR1 is MDHEN, CDR2 SYDVKM, per germline. Trimming removed 9 bases at V and 4 bases at J, with 13 bases between. This CDR3 contains 13 residues. The CDR3: CASTPAPYNEQFF. Written as DNA, the CDR3 is TGTGCCAGTACACCCGCCCCTTACAATGAGCAGTTCTTC.

The chain employs TRBV4-3 and TRBJ1-4; D possibly corresponds to TRBD1 (5 bases). The CDR3 extends over 15 amino acids. V was trimmed by 0 bases and J by 9 bases, leaving 14 bases between them. The germline gives CDR1 LGHNA, CDR2 YSLEER. The CDR3 sequence is CASSQDQGGTQKLFF. DNA for the CDR3: TGCGCCAGCAGCCAAGATCAGGGAGGAACTCAAAAACTGTTTTTT.

The chain joins TRBV6-1 to TRBJ2-7; D is uncertain. The V gene's germline CDR1 is MNHNS and CDR2 SASEGT. The CDR3 covers 14 residues. V dropped 4 bases and J dropped 4 bases, with 14 bases sitting between them. This CDR3 is CASSVGPYGYEQYF. In DNA, the CDR3 is TGTGCCAGCAGTGTCGGTCCCTACGGGTACGAGCAGTACTTC.

The chain uses TRBV4-2 and TRBJ2-7; 9 nucleotides line up with TRBD2. Germline V lookup: CDR1 LGHNA, CDR2 YNFKEQ. The CDR3 sequence is 15 residues long. The ends lost 2 bases at V and 2 bases at J; junction bases unmatched: 4. The CDR3, as DNA: TGTGCCAGCAGCCAACTAGCGGGGCCCCCCTACGAGCAGTACTTC. It codes for CASSQLAGPPYEQYF.

The chain has TRBV28 and TRBJ2-1, with D tentatively TRBD2 (5 bases). The CDR3 contains 15 residues. Trimming removed 7 bases at V and 6 bases at J, with 19 bases between. Germline values: CDR1 MDHEN, CDR2 SYDVKM. The CDR3: CASKEMGAVGNEQFF. In nucleotides, the CDR3 is TGTGCCAGCAAGGAAATGGGAGCGGTGGGCAATGAGCAGTTCTTC.

This chain links TRBV5-1 with TRBJ2-3; 10 bases are shared with TRBD2. Germline V gene data show CDR1 as SGHRS and CDR2 as YFSETQ. The ends lost 4 bases at V and 6 bases at J; junction bases unmatched: 11. The CDR3 is 16 amino acids. The CDR3 bases are TGCGCCAGCAGCCGCCTCACTAGCGGGGTAGTGGATACGCAGTATTTT. It codes for CASSRLTSGVVDTQYF.

The chain recombines TRBV7-3 with TRBJ2-2; D not resolved. V was cut by 0 bases and J by 6 bases, with 8 bases left in between. Germline assignment: CDR1 SGHTA and CDR2 FQGTGA. This CDR3 has 14 residues. The CDR3 region is CASSLTLSAGELFF. In DNA, the CDR3 is TGTGCCAGCAGCTTAACCCTTTCTGCCGGGGAGCTGTTTTTT.